This T cell receptor (beta chain) was retrieved from a study of blood T cell repertoires in COVID-19. Assay used: immunoSEQ multiplex PCR; TCRdb lists only in-frame clones, some missing. The sample lists roughly 330,000 clones, about 90% occurring once. Participants were aged about 18 to 100 years, lived in under 25 US areas, and enrolled virtually. The receptor's source is a man younger than 40 who had recovered from COVID-19. Specimen: PBMCs or T cells enriched from blood (not recorded which).

CDR3 coding DNA: TGTGCCAGCAGTCGGACAGGGGTCATACTCTTAGCCAAAAACATTCAGTACTTC. As protein: CASSRTGVILLAKNIQYF. The genes are TRBV28 and TRBJ2-4; 9 bases agree with TRBD1. The CDR3 loop spans 18 amino acids. Germline lookup yields CDR1 MDHEN and CDR2 SYDVKM. V gave up 5 bases and J gave up 0 bases; unmatched junction bases: 11. The entire variable domain, with the rest obtained from reference TRBV28 and TRBJ2-4, is as follows: DVKVTQSSRYLVKRTGEKVFLECVQDMDHENMFWYRQDPGLGLRLIYFSYDVKMKEKGDIPEGYSVSREKKERFSLILESASTNQTSMYLCASSRTGVILLAKNIQYFGAGTRLSVL.